This TCR beta chain stems from a study of cytomegalovirus exposure and HLA in healthy donors. The PCR ran on 60 Vbeta and 13 Jbeta primers. Using immunoSEQ multiplex PCR, the repertoire was profiled, and TCRdb retains in-frame clones only, with some absent. The repertoire consists of 150,000 to 180,000 clones, with 80% occurring once and the leading ten covering roughly 5.9%. This clone has a handful of counts. One end of the junction varies from germline; a read error may be responsible. The receptor comes from a woman in her thirties or forties in good health and CMV-seropositive. What was sequenced was PBMCs.

CDR3 region: CSSSSRGATEQYF. The CDR3 DNA follows: TGTTCCAGCAGTAGTAGAGGAGCGACCGAGCAGTACTTC. V and J are TRBV7-9 and TRBJ2-7; D uncertain. The CDR3 sequence is 13 residues long. Per the germline V gene, CDR1 is SEHNR and CDR2 is FQNEAQ (reference sequence).